The text below deals with one TCR beta chain. The data were taken from a study of blood T cell repertoires in COVID-19. Study summary: Researchers got acute and convalescent COVID-19 samples from the United States, Italy and Spain.

The authors' processing: Quantification of nucleated cells was approximated via reference gene primer amplification. Sequencing was performed with immunoSEQ multiplex PCR; in TCRdb, only in-frame clones are kept and a portion is missing. The DNA was the basis for D and trimming; V, J and clone size are from that table. The table includes about 45,000 clones, roughly three quarters detected once. Germline values: CDR1 SQVTM, CDR2 ANQGSEA. Trimming took 6 bases from V and 3 from J; bases not matched to a gene: 9. The CDR3 spans 15 residues. The V gene is TRBV29-1, the J gene TRBJ1-1; 11 nucleotides match TRBD1. This TCR came from a man aged 65 to 79 with acute or convalescent COVID-19. The sample consisted of peripheral blood. The DNA for the CDR3 is TGCAGCGTGGGGGAAGGACAGGGGGCCTACACTGAAGCTTTCTTT. It is translated as CSVGEGQGAYTEAFF. The complete variable domain, with remaining parts taken from reference TRBV29-1 and TRBJ1-1, reads SAVISQKPSRDICQRGTSLTIQCQVDSQVTMMFWYRQQPGQSLTLIATANQGSEATYESGFVIDKFPISRPNLTFSTLTVSNMSPEDSSIYLCSVGEGQGAYTEAFFGQGTRLTVV.